Detailed here is one T cell receptor (beta chain). The sample originates from a study of blood T cell repertoires in COVID-19. Across the whole study: The United States, Italy and Spain supplied acute and convalescent COVID-19 samples. The analysed material was cDNA or gDNA that came from T cells, B-cell-depleted T cells, or PBMCs.

The CDR3 totals 15 residues. How the authors handled the data: Counts of nucleated cells, estimated from reference gene primer amplification, were obtained. This table comes from immunoSEQ multiplex PCR, and its TCRdb copy is limited to in-frame clones, with some not included. For V, J and clone size, that table is used; D and trimming come from the DNA. Among about 440,000 clones listed, more than 85% were seen once. This TCR was recovered from a woman in her twenties or thirties with acute or convalescent COVID-19. The sample consisted of peripheral blood. V gene TRBV21-1 combines with J gene TRBJ2-7; TRBD2 is the table's D call, not checked against the DNA. TRBV21-1 is marked as a pseudogene. This CDR3 reads CASNNKLLASYEQYF. The CDR3 DNA reads as TGTGCCAGCAACAATAAGCTTCTAGCTTCCTACGAGCAGTACTTC.